This T cell receptor (beta chain) was identified in a study of human T cells and chemical hapten exposure. At the level of the study: There were weekly diphenylcyclopropenone doses to the scalp for patients throughout the approximately 25-week study. Overall study results and limits: Large CDR3 similarity clusters arose significantly more often from expanded TCRs than from controls.

The CDR3 covers 14 residues. Germline V gene sequence: CDR1 MNHEY, CDR2 SVGAGI. The V and J ends lost 6 bases and 8 bases, in that order; junction bases with no gene match: 5. One entry per CDR3 protein results from TCRdb running MiXCR on the RACE reads. The sample lists around 160,000 distinct CDR3 sequences; about 15% were seen once. This clonotype has only a few counts. Its antigen is unknown. Time point noted: patch test 1, 2 weeks after DPC sensitization. As for treatment: therapeutic diphenylcyclopropenone sensitization with weekly scalp DPC. The TCR originated in a woman aged 30 to 39 with alopecia areata. Some clones in this sample may be carry-over from other donors' samples. This specimen consisted of whole blood, obtained in connection with sensitization to the hapten diphenylcyclopropenone (DPC). This chain joins TRBV6-5 and TRBJ2-2; 11 positions agree with TRBD1. CDR3 DNA: TGTGCCAGCAGCCGGACAGGGGGCGCAGGGGAGCTGTTTTTT. It encodes CASSRTGGAGELFF.